Each of the 12 T cell receptor beta chains below was sequenced from the same sample in a study of identical twins. MiXCR, run by TCRdb on the 5' RACE reads, gives a single entry per CDR3 protein. Here the sample spans 450,000 to 600,000 distinct CDR3 sequences, around 22% being singletons. These same records also appear under a second study, on yellow fever vaccine responses in identical twins.

The sample was CD4+ T cells sorted from blood. The receptors here all came from a woman aged 18 to 35 in good health.

The chain uses TRBV28 and TRBJ2-3; unclear D gene. Germline V gene lookup returns CDR1 MDHEN and CDR2 SYDVKM. This CDR3 comprises 14 residues. V was trimmed by 5 bases and J by 0 bases, leaving 9 bases between them. CDR3 in amino acids: CASSERPSTDTQYF. CDR3 nucleotides: TGTGCCAGCAGTGAGCGACCTAGCACAGATACGCAGTATTTT.

This clonotype turned up a few times. The J gene is TRBJ2-2, the V gene TRBV29-1, with unresolved D. There are 13 residues in the CDR3. The V end was cut by 4 bases, the J end by 6 bases, with 12 bases between. Germline CDR1 SQVTM, CDR2 ANQGSEA. CDR3 nucleotides: TGCAGCGTTGCCCCGACATTAGCCGGGGAGCTGTTTTTT. Residues: CSVAPTLAGELFF.

The V call is TRBV28, the J call TRBJ2-5; 7 bases match TRBD1. J was trimmed by 2 bases and V by 6 bases; bases with no gene match: 9. This CDR3 is 15 amino acids long. CDR1 and CDR2 from the germline V gene are MDHEN and SYDVKM. CDR3 sequence: CASSTPGQPQETQYF. The CDR3, as DNA: TGTGCCAGCAGCACCCCGGGACAGCCACAAGAGACCCAGTACTTC.

This clonotype was detected only a few times. The junction differs from germline at one of its ends, possibly a read error. DNA for the CDR3: TGTGCCAGCAGTAAAGCCGGGACAGGGAATGAAGCTTTCTTT. This gives the protein CASSKAGTGNEAFF. The chain combines TRBV2 with TRBJ1-1; TRBD1 matches 9 bases. Germline CDR1 SNHLY, CDR2 FYNNEI. This CDR3 is 14 amino acids long.

This clonotype was seen a handful of times. The chain has TRBV20-1 and TRBJ1-1; D gene uncertain. V was clipped by 2 bases and J by 6 bases, with 10 bases between them. Per the germline V gene, CDR1 is DFQATT and CDR2 is SNEGSKA (reference sequence). The CDR3 runs 12 residues. The CDR3 coding sequence is TGCAGTGCTAGATCCCCGGCACCTGAAGCTTTCTTT. This encodes CSARSPAPEAFF.

The chain uses TRBV5-5 and TRBJ2-7, with a possible D match to TRBD1 (6 bases). The CDR3 has 12 residues. Germline CDR1 reads SGHKS; CDR2 reads YYEKEE (reference sequence). Deletions cut 9 bases from V and 6 bases from J, with 16 bases between. The DNA of the CDR3 is TGTGCCATGGGCCCAGGGGTAGGCGAGCAGTACGTC. Residues: CAMGPGVGEQYV.

Only one count was recorded for this clonotype. The chain uses TRBV5-1 and TRBJ2-5; D is unclear. Germline V gives CDR1 SGHRS, CDR2 YFSETQ. This CDR3 is built from 13 residues. V shed 7 bases and J shed 2 bases, with 12 bases lying between them. The CDR3 bases are TGCGCCAGCGGTGGTGGGATACAAGAGACCCAGTACTTC. Its protein is CASGGGIQETQYF.

This chain joins TRBV10-3 and TRBJ2-1; TRBD2 aligns across 8 bases. Germline V lookup: CDR1 ENHRY, CDR2 SYGVKD. With V trimmed by 8 bases and J by 10 bases, 7 bases remained unmatched. The CDR3 is made up of 12 amino acids. This chain's CDR3 is CAIGGLVWEQFF. Written as DNA, the CDR3 is TGTGCCATCGGGGGACTAGTTTGGGAGCAGTTCTTC.

This chain connects TRBV7-2 to TRBJ2-7; weak D call: TRBD2 (6 bases). The germline gives CDR1 SGHTA, CDR2 FQGNSA. The ends were cut back, 4 bases at V and 3 bases at J, with 7 bases in the middle. The CDR3 has 12 residues. Written as DNA, the CDR3 is TGTGCCAGCAGCTGGGACTTCTACGAGCAGTACTTC. Its protein product is CASSWDFYEQYF.

This clonotype was counted only a few times. The J gene is TRBJ2-3, the V gene TRBV2, with a tentative D call TRBD2 (6 bases). Germline values: CDR1 SNHLY, CDR2 FYNNEI. Trimming removed 2 bases at V and 0 bases at J, with 15 bases between. This CDR3 spans 17 amino acids. The CDR3 loop reads CASSERERATSTDTQYF. CDR3 coding DNA: TGTGCCAGCAGTGAACGAGAGCGGGCCACTAGCACAGATACGCAGTATTTT.

V is TRBV12-3 or TRBV12-4 and J is TRBJ2-3; 8 positions match TRBD1. The V segment lost 5 bases and the J segment 7 bases; nucleotides outside the gene matches: 5. CDR3 length: 13 amino acids. DNA for the CDR3: TGTGCCAGCAGTCGACAGGGGAGAAATACGCAGTATTTT. Protein: CASSRQGRNTQYF.

This chain connects TRBV10-3 to TRBJ2-5; D is unclear. The germline V gene has CDR1 ENHRY and CDR2 SYGVKD. V dropped 10 bases and J dropped 0 bases, with 18 bases sitting between them. The CDR3 has 15 amino acids. Here the CDR3 DNA reads TGTGCCACTACAACCCAATTGGAGTACCAAGAGACCCAGTACTTC. As protein: CATTTQLEYQETQYF.